This T cell receptor beta chain was captured in a study of blood T cells in healthy people across ages. Study conclusions and caveats: It was not possible, with unsorted PBMCs, to conclusively compare naive and antigen-experienced cells.

Germline loops: CDR1 DFQATT, CDR2 SNEGSKA (reference sequence). The CDR3 covers 15 residues. V dropped 6 bases and J dropped 7; count of bases not matched to a gene: 17. There are a few counts of this clonotype. The antigen remains unidentified. A sample-barcoded 5' primer and a J-beta primer mix were used in a second PCR of roughly 7 to 12 cycles. Each cDNA molecule was tagged by a template-switch adaptor that had 12 random nucleotides. Using its own MiXCR run on the 5' RACE reads, TCRdb lists one record per CDR3 protein. This sample has about 1.5 million distinct CDR3 sequences, with roughly 43% found just once.

The receptor was isolated from a woman in her late teens or twenties in good health. V is TRBV20-1 and J is TRBJ1-2; 7 nucleotides agree with TRBD1. Sequences were obtained from blood. The CDR3: CSAVDREILGAGYTF. DNA of the CDR3: TGCAGTGCGGTAGACAGGGAAATTCTTGGTGCTGGCTACACCTTC.